Only a few counts were recorded for the clone carrying this T cell receptor (beta chain). Its antigen remains unknown. Trimming at V came to 0 bases and at J to 5 bases, leaving 6 bases not matched to a gene. CDR1 is LGHNA and CDR2 is YSLEER in the germline V gene. CDR3 length: 16 amino acids. This entry comes from a study of response to subunit inactivated influenza vaccine. Study-wide findings and caveats: New T cells are recruited in small numbers by each seasonal influenza vaccination, according to the authors' suggestion.

Each CDR3 protein gets one entry after TCRdb re-called the RT-PCR reads with MiXCR. The sample has 710,000 or so distinct CDR3 sequences, 15% to 18% seen once. The receptor's source is a man between 45 and 60 years old who received an inactivated influenza vaccine. The chain has TRBV4-3 and TRBJ2-3; 9 nucleotides line up with TRBD2. The specimen comprised PBMCs from blood, sampled less than 13 days after vaccination. The chain's CDR3 is CASSQEYLAGIDTQYF. CDR3 in DNA: TGCGCCAGCAGCCAAGAGTACCTAGCGGGAATAGATACGCAGTATTTT.